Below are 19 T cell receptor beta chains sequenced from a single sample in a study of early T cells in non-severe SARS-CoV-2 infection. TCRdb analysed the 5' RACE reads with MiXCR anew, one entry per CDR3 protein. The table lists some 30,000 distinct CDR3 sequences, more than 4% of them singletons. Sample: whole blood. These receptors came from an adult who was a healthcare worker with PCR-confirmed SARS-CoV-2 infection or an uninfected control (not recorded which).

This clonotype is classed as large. Here the CDR3 reads CASSHGNRAEETQYF. The CDR3, as DNA: TGTGCCAGCAGCCACGGGAACAGAGCGGAAGAGACCCAGTACTTC. The chain is built from TRBV7-6 and TRBJ2-5, with a weak D call TRBD2 (5 bases). The CDR3 has 15 amino acids. Germline lookup yields CDR1 SGHVS and CDR2 FNYEAQ. The germline V and J ends were trimmed by 5 bases and 3 bases, with 16 bases remaining between them.

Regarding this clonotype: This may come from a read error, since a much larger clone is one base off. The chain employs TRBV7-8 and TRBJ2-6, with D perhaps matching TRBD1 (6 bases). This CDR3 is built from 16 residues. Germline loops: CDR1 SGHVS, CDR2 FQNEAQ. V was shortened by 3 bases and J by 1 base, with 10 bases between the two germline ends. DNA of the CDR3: TGTGCCAGCAGCTTGCACAGGGTTTCTGGGGCCAACGTCCTGACTTTC. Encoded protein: CASSLHRVSGANVLTF.

The CDR3 DNA is TGCGCCAGCAGCCAAGTAACCCCAGGGATCCAAAATTCACCCCTCCACTTT. This encodes CASSQVTPGIQNSPLHF. The chain couples TRBV4-1 to TRBJ1-6; the D gene is possibly TRBD1 (5 bases). V lost 1 base and J lost 7, with 17 bases in between. CDR1 and CDR2 (germline): MGHRA, YSYEKL. The CDR3 has 17 amino acids.

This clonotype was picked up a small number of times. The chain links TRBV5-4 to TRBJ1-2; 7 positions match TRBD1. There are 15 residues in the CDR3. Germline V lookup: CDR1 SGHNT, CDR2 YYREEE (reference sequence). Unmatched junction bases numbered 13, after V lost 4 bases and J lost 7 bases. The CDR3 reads CASSRDPGQTFGYTF. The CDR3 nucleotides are TGTGCCAGCAGCCGAGATCCGGGACAGACGTTTGGCTACACCTTC.

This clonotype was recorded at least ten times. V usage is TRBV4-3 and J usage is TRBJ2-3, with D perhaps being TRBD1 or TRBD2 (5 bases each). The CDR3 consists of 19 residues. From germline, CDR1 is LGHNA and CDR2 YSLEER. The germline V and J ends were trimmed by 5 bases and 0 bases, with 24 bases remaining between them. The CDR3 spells CASSSHGGRTLGSTDTQYF. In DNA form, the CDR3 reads TGCGCCAGCAGCTCGCATGGGGGACGCACACTAGGTAGCACAGATACGCAGTATTTT.

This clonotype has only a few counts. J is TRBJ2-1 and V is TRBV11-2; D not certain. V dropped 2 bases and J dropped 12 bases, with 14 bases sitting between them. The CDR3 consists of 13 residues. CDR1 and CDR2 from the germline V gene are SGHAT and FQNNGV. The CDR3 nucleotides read TGTGCCAGCAGCTTAAACCCGAGAGGAAGGCAGTTCTTC. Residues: CASSLNPRGRQFF.

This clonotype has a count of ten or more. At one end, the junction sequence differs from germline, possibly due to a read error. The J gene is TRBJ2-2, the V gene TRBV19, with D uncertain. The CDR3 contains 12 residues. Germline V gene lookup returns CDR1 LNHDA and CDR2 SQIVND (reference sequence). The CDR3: CASSVDTGELFF. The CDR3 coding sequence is TGTGCCAGTAGTGTAGACACCGGGGAGCTGTTTTTT. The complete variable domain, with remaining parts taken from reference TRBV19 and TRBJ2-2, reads DGGITQSPKYLFRKEGQNVTLSCEQNLNHDAMYWYRQDPGQGLRLIYYSQIVNDFQKGDIAEGYSVSREKKESFPLTVTSAQKNPTAFYLCASSVDTGELFFGEGSRLTVL.

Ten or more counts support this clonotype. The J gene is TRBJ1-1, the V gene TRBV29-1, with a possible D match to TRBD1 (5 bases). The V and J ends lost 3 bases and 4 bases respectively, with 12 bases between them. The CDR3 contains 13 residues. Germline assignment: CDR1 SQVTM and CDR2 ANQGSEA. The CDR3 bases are TGCAGCGTTGATTCCGGGGCCAGCACTGAAGCTTTCTTT. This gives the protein CSVDSGASTEAFF.

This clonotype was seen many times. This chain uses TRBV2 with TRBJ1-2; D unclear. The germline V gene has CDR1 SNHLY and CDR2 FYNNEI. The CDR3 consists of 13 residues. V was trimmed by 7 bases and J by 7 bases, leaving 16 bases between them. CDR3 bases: TGTGCCAGCACCGCGACATCTGCGCCTGGCTACACCTTC. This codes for CASTATSAPGYTF.

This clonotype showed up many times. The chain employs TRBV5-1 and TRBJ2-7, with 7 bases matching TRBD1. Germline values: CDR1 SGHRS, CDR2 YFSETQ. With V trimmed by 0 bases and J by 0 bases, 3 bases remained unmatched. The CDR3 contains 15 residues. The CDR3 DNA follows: TGCGCCAGCAGCTTGGTGGCAGGGGGCTCCTACGAGCAGTACTTC. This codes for CASSLVAGGSYEQYF.

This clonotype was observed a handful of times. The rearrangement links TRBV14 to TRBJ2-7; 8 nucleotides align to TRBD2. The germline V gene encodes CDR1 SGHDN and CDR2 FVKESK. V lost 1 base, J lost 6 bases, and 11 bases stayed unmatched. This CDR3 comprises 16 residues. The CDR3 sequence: CASSQVAAGDGGEQYF. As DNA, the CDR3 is TGTGCCAGCAGCCAAGTGGCAGCGGGAGACGGAGGCGAGCAGTACTTC. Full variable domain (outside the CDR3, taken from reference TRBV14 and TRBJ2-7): EAGVTQFPSHSVIEKGQTVTLRCDPISGHDNLYWYRRVMGKEIKFLLHFVKESKQDESGMPNNRFLAERTGGTYSTLKVQPAELEDSGVYFCASSQVAAGDGGEQYFGPGTRLTVT.

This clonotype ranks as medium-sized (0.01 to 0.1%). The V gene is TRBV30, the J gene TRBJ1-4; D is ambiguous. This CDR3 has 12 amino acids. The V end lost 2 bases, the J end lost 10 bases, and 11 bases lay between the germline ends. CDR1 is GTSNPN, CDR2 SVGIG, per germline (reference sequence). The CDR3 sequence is CAWSPLYGKLFF. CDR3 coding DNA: TGTGCCTGGAGTCCCTTGTACGGAAAACTGTTTTTT.

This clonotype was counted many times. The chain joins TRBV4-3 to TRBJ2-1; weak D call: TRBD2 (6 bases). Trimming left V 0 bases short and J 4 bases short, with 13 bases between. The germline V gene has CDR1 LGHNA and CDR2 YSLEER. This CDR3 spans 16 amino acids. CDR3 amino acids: CASSQDFSGFYNEQFF. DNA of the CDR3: TGCGCCAGCAGCCAAGATTTTAGCGGTTTTTACAATGAGCAGTTCTTC.

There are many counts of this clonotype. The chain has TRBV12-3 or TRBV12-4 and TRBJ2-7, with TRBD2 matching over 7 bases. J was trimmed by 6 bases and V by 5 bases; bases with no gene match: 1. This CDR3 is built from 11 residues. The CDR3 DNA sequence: TGTGCCAGCAGTCGGGGGGTCGAGCAGTACTTC. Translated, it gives CASSRGVEQYF.

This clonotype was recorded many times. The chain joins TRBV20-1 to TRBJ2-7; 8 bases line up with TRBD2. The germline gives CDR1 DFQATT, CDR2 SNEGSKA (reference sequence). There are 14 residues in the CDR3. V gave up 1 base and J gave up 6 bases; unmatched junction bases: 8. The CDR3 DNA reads TGCAGTGCTAGAGCCCCCGGGGGGGCCAGCGAGCAGTACTTC. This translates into CSARAPGGASEQYF.

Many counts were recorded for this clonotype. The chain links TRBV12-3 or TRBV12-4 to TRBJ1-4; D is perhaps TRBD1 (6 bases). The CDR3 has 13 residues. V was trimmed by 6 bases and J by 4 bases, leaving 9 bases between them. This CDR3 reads CASRDSRNEKLFF. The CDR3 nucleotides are TGTGCCAGCAGGGACAGCCGTAATGAAAAACTGTTTTTT.

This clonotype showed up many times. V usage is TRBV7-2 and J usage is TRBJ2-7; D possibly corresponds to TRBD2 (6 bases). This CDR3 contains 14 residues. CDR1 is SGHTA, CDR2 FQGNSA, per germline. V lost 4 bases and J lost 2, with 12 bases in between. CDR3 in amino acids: CASSWDFQTYEQYF. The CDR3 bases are TGTGCCAGCAGCTGGGACTTCCAAACCTACGAGCAGTACTTC.

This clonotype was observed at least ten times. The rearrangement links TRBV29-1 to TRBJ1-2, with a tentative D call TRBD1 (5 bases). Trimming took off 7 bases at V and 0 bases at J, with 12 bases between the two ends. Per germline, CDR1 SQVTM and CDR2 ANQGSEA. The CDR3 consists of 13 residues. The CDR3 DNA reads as TGCAGCGCTGGGGACCCAACTAACTATGGCTACACCTTC. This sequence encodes CSAGDPTNYGYTF.

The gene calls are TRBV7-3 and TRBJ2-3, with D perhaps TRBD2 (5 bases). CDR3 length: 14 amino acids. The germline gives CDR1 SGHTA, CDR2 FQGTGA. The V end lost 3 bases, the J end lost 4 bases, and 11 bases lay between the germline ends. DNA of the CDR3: TGTGCCAGCAGCTTCCACTCGCGGGCAGATACGCAGTATTTT. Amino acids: CASSFHSRADTQYF.